Listed below are T cell receptor beta chains from one sample, sequenced in a study of blood T cell repertoires in COVID-19. Produced via immunoSEQ multiplex PCR; TCRdb's table is partial and in-frame only. The sample includes approximately 220,000 clones, roughly 84% seen only once; the top ten take approximately 30%. Sequenced: peripheral blood. The receptor set was obtained from a man in his forties or fifties with acute or convalescent COVID-19. Each CDR3 is given with its conserved first and last residue. A D gene is named only where the DNA matches it firmly. Only part of the rows carry a size: once, few, many, or a class if the clone is expanded.

DNA | CDR3 | D | J | V | size
TGTGCCAGTAAACCCGCGGGACGGCAGAATGAAAAACTGTTTTTT | CASKPAGRQNEKLFF | . | TRBJ1-4 | TRBV19 | .
TGTGCCAGCAGCTTAGTGGCGGGAGGCGTCAATGAGCAGTTCTTC | CASSLVAGGVNEQFF | TRBD2 | TRBJ2-1 | TRBV7-9 | .
TGTGCCAGCAGCCCTGGGAGCGGGAGGACAGATACGCAGTATTTT | CASSPGSGRTDTQYF | TRBD2 | TRBJ2-3 | TRBV7-8 | .
TGTGCCAGCAGTGAAATAGGGGGTGGTGAAAAACTGTTTTTT | CASSEIGGGEKLFF | . | TRBJ1-4 | TRBV6-1 | .
TGTGCCAGCAGCCGTCGAGGGCTAGCGGGAGTTAACACCGGGGAGCTGTTTTTT | CASSRRGLAGVNTGELFF | TRBD2 | TRBJ2-2 | TRBV7-9 | .
TGTGCCAGTAAAGAACGGGAGGGGAACACAGATACGCAGTATTTT | CASKEREGNTDTQYF | TRBD2 | TRBJ2-3 | TRBV19 | .
TGTGCCAGCAGCTTAGCCTGGACAGGGGGTTACGAGCAGTACTTC | CASSLAWTGGYEQYF | TRBD1 | TRBJ2-7 | TRBV7-2 | .
TGTGCCAGCAGCCGGACGAGCGGGAGTCGGAATGAGCAGTTCTTC | CASSRTSGSRNEQFF | TRBD2 | TRBJ2-1 | TRBV3-1/TRBV3-2 | .
TGTGCCAGCAGCCCCTCCTCGCGGGAGCCCCGCTACAATGAGCAGTTCTTC | CASSPSSREPRYNEQFF | TRBD2 | TRBJ2-1 | TRBV6-2/TRBV6-3 | .
TGTGCCAGCAGCCCCGCTGGAGGGGCAAAGGGCTACACCTTC | CASSPAGGAKGYTF | . | TRBJ1-2 | TRBV7-2 | .
TGTGCCAGCAGTCCCGCGGTTAACAATGAGCAGTTCTTC | CASSPAVNNEQFF | . | TRBJ2-1 | TRBV12-3/TRBV12-4 | .
TGTGCCAGCTCACCCTCAGGGGGAGCATTCTATGGCTACACCTTC | CASSPSGGAFYGYTF | TRBD1 | TRBJ1-2 | TRBV18 | .
TGTGCCAGCAGCCAAGATCTTACTTCCCAGGCCGTAGCTTTCTTT | CASSQDLTSQAVAFF | . | TRBJ1-1 | TRBV14 | once
TGTGCCAGCAGCTTAGATGTCGGTCCCAGGGCCCAGCATTTT | CASSLDVGPRAQHF | . | TRBJ1-5 | TRBV7-2 | .
TGTGCCAGCAGCTGGCGGGACAGTTCCTACGAGCAGTACTTC | CASSWRDSSYEQYF | . | TRBJ2-7 | TRBV7-6 | .
TGTGCCAGCAGTGAAGGGGGGGGACCAGATACGCAGTATTTT | CASSEGGGPDTQYF | TRBD2 | TRBJ2-3 | TRBV6-1 | .
TGTGCCAGCAGTCCAGGAGGCTATCAGCCCCAGCATTTT | CASSPGGYQPQHF | . | TRBJ1-5 | TRBV12-3/TRBV12-4 | .
TGTGCTAGTGGTTTGACAAGACAGAACCCAGGATCCTACGAGCAGTACTTC | CASGLTRQNPGSYEQYF | . | TRBJ2-7 | TRBV12-5 | once